This T cell receptor (beta chain) originates from a study of Graves' ophthalmopathy and Graves' hyperthyroidism. RNA transcripts were the source from which TCR beta CDR3 regions were amplified. The first round was an RT-PCR with HTBI primers, and the second round was a multiplex PCR. TCRdb re-derived calls from the multiplex PCR reads in MiXCR, one entry per CDR3 protein. The sample shows 680,000 or so distinct CDR3 sequences, approximately 22% of them seen only once. Orbital computed tomography, thyroid ultrasound, TRAb, serum thyroxine and clinical symptoms formed the basis of diagnosis. This clonotype was seen a few times. This receptor was identified in a woman between 18 and 30 years old with stable Graves' hyperthyroidism. Some clones in this sample may be carry-over from other donors' samples. Sample: peripheral blood.

The CDR3 reads CASSLTGVKNIQYF. The DNA for the CDR3 is TGTGCCAGCAGCTTAACGGGGGTCAAAAACATTCAGTACTTC. The chain employs TRBV11-2 and TRBJ2-4, with D possibly matching TRBD2 (6 bases). With 2 bases removed from V and 3 bases from J, the gap between germline ends came to 8 bases. Germline V gives CDR1 SGHAT, CDR2 FQNNGV. The CDR3 loop spans 14 amino acids.